This TCR beta chain was sequenced in a study of cytomegalovirus exposure and HLA in healthy donors. At the level of the study: Out of several hundred genotyped donors, 81% belonged to the Caucasian-associated ancestry cluster.

As to this clone: Antigen specificity is unknown.

It was with 60 Vbeta and 13 Jbeta primers that the PCR ran. Profiled with immunoSEQ multiplex PCR; TCRdb holds only in-frame clones, not every one. Among some 140,000 clones listed, about three quarters were seen once. Whole-study findings and limits: A later analysis reportedly found fewer N-insertions in an Asian-associated ancestry cluster than the approximately 700-donor mean. Within a later analysis, the majority of CMV-associated TCR beta chains appeared HLA-restricted. With later analysis, a missense DCLRE1C variant became linked to TCR beta V- and J-gene trimming.

The specimen was PBMCs. This clonotype was sampled from a woman aged 40 to 49 in good health and CMV-seronegative.

The CDR3 DNA reads TGTGCCAGCAGCTTGAGAACAGGGGGCGTTTACGAGCAGTACTTC. Translation gives CASSLRTGGVYEQYF. The chain recombines TRBV11-3 with TRBJ2-7; 9 bases are a match to TRBD1. Germline values: CDR1 SGHNT, CDR2 YENEEA. This CDR3 region has 15 residues. V lost 3 bases, J lost 4 bases, and 7 bases stayed unmatched.